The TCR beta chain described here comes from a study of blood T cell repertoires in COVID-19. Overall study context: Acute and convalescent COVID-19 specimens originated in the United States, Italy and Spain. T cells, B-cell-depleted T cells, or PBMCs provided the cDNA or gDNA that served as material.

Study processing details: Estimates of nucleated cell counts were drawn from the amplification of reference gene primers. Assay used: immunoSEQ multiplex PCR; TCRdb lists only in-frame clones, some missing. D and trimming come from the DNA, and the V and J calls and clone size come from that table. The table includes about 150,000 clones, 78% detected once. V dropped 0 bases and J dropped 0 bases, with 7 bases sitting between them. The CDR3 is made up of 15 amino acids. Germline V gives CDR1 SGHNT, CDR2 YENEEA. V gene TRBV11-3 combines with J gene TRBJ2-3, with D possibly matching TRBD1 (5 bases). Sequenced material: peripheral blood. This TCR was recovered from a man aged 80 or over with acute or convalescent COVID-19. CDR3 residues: CASSLDGQSTDTQYF. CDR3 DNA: TGTGCCAGCAGCTTAGATGGACAAAGCACAGATACGCAGTATTTT.